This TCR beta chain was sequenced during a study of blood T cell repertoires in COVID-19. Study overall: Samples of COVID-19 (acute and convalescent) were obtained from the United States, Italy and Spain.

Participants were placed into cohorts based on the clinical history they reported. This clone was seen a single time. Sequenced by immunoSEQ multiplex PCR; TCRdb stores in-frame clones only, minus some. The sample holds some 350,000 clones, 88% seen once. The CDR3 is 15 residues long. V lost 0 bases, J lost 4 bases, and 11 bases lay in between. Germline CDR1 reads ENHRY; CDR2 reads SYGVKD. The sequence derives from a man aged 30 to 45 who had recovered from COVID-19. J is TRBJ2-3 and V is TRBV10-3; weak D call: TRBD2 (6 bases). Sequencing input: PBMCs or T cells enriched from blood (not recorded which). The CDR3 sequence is CAISESASVPDTQYF. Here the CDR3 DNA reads TGTGCCATCAGTGAGTCTGCTAGCGTGCCAGATACGCAGTATTTT.